The 14 T cell receptor beta chains below were found in one sample sequenced in a study of blood T cell repertoires in COVID-19. Here immunoSEQ multiplex PCR was the method, and the copy in TCRdb shows in-frame clones only, minus some. The sample lists under 70,000 clones; roughly 89% were seen once. What was sequenced was peripheral blood. Receptors originate from a man aged 60-69 years with active COVID-19.

This clone appeared a single time. The chain couples TRBV18 to TRBJ2-1, with 7 nucleotides matching TRBD1. With 1 base clipped from V and 0 bases from J, the junction kept 0 bases outside the gene matches. The CDR3 contains 15 residues. Germline V gene lookup returns CDR1 KGHSH and CDR2 LQKENI. The CDR3 region is CASSPRQGSYNEQFF. Here the CDR3 DNA reads TGTGCCAGCTCACCACGACAGGGCTCCTACAATGAGCAGTTCTTC. Based on the CDR3 plus reference TRBV18 and TRBJ2-1, the full variable domain is NAGVMQNPRHLVRRRGQEARLRCSPMKGHSHVYWYRQLPEEGLKFMVYLQKENIIDESGMPKERFSAEFPKEGPSILRIQQVVRGDSAAYFCASSPRQGSYNEQFFGPGTRLTVL.

The V and J genes are TRBV20-1 and TRBJ1-2; the D gene is possibly TRBD1 (5 bases). This CDR3 has 8 residues. CDR1 is DFQATT and CDR2 is SNEGSKA in the germline V gene (reference sequence). In DNA form, the CDR3 reads TGCCGACCTGGGGGGTACACCTTC. Protein sequence: CRPGGYTF.

V usage is TRBV18 and J usage is TRBJ2-1; TRBD2 matches at 9 bases. Germline CDR1 is KGHSH and CDR2 is LQKENI. With V trimmed by 2 bases and J by 9 bases, 11 bases remained unmatched. The CDR3 is 16 amino acids. The CDR3 DNA reads TGTGCCAGCTCACCAAGGAGCGGGAGGCTTGGGGGTGAGCAGTTCTTC. It encodes CASSPRSGRLGGEQFF.

The genes are TRBV28 and TRBJ2-1; 9 bases agree with TRBD2. This CDR3 is 16 amino acids long. From germline, CDR1 is MDHEN and CDR2 SYDVKM. Losses at the gene ends were 4 bases for V and 3 bases for J; bases not matched to a gene: 7. The CDR3 region is CASSSYSGSDYNEQFF. The CDR3, as DNA: TGTGCCAGCAGTTCCTATAGCGGGAGCGACTACAATGAGCAGTTCTTC.

CDR3 DNA sequence: TGTGCCAGTAGTCCAACTAGCGGGAAAGAGACCCAGTACTTC. Protein sequence: CASSPTSGKETQYF. J is TRBJ2-5 and V is TRBV19, with 10 positions matching TRBD2. V trimming: 5 bases; J trimming: 3 bases; junction bases outside the gene matches: 3. This CDR3 spans 14 amino acids. Germline V gene data show CDR1 as LNHDA and CDR2 as SQIVND (reference sequence).

The V call is TRBV12-3 or TRBV12-4, the J call TRBJ2-7; D uncertain. Trimming stripped 2 bases from V and 6 bases from J, with 8 bases between. This CDR3 is built from 12 residues. CDR3 sequence: CASSLSSGEQYF. The CDR3 DNA is TGTGCCAGCAGTTTAAGTTCGGGCGAGCAGTACTTC.

The CDR3 spells CASSNSQETQYF. The CDR3 coding sequence is TGCGCCAGCAGCAACAGCCAAGAGACCCAGTACTTC. The V and J genes are TRBV5-1 and TRBJ2-5; D gene uncertain. Germline CDR1 is SGHRS and CDR2 is YFSETQ. V gave up 4 bases and J gave up 1 base, with 5 bases separating them. The CDR3 is made up of 12 amino acids.

The rearrangement joins TRBV27 to TRBJ1-1; D is unresolved. Per germline, CDR1 MNHEY and CDR2 SMNVEV (reference sequence). This CDR3 has 11 amino acids. V lost 7 bases and J lost 1, with 4 bases in between. The CDR3 DNA is TGTGCCAGCATCCAGAACACTGAAGCTTTCTTT. Translating gives CASIQNTEAFF.

The chain couples TRBV5-1 to TRBJ1-1, with unresolved D. V dropped 4 bases and J dropped 1 base, with 8 bases sitting between them. CDR3 size: 13 residues. Germline lookup yields CDR1 SGHRS and CDR2 YFSETQ. Here the CDR3 reads CASSLNKNTEAFF. The CDR3, as DNA: TGCGCCAGCAGCCTTAACAAGAACACTGAAGCTTTCTTT.

The chain is built from TRBV6-6 and TRBJ1-1, with a tentative D call TRBD1 (6 bases). Deletions cut 5 bases from V and 1 base from J, with 20 bases between. CDR3 length: 17 amino acids. Germline V lookup: CDR1 MNHNY, CDR2 SVGAGI (reference sequence). In DNA form, the CDR3 reads TGTGCCAGCAGTCGAGACAGGTCCCCAGTAAGGAACACTGAAGCTTTCTTT. It yields the protein CASSRDRSPVRNTEAFF.

The chain has TRBV11-2 and TRBJ2-1; 9 positions agree with TRBD2. Germline-derived CDR1 and CDR2 are SGHAT and FQNNGV. V was clipped by 0 bases and J by 7 bases; unmatched bases: 10. The CDR3 has 17 amino acids. The CDR3 DNA reads as TGTGCCAGCAGCTTAGATCTGAGCGGGAGGCCATTAAATGAGCAGTTCTTC. It is translated as CASSLDLSGRPLNEQFF. Full variable domain (missing parts from reference TRBV11-2 and TRBJ2-1): EAGVAQSPRYKIIEKRQSVAFWCNPISGHATLYWYQQILGQGPKLLIQFQNNGVVDDSQLPKDRFSAERLKGVDSTLKIQPAKLEDSAVYLCASSLDLSGRPLNEQFFGPGTRLTVL.

This sequence joins TRBV9 and TRBJ2-1; 8 nucleotides line up with TRBD2. Germline V gene sequence: CDR1 SGDLS, CDR2 YYNGEE. The junction had 6 bases not matched to a gene; V was cut back by 0 bases and J by 4 bases. CDR3 size: 16 residues. CDR3 in DNA: TGTGCCAGCAGCGTAGGGAGCGGGAGTTTATACAATGAGCAGTTCTTC. It yields the protein CASSVGSGSLYNEQFF. The variable domain in full, completed from reference TRBV9 and TRBJ2-1, reads DSGVTQTPKHLITATGQRVTLRCSPRSGDLSVYWYQQSLDQGLQFLIQYYNGEERAKGNILERFSAQQFPDLHSELNLSSLELGDSALYFCASSVGSGSLYNEQFFGPGTRLTVL.

The genes are TRBV19 and TRBJ1-6; TRBD1 agrees at 7 bases. V was pared by 2 bases and J by 9 bases, with 4 bases of the junction left unmatched. The CDR3 spans 14 residues. Germline CDR1 and CDR2: LNHDA and SQIVND (reference sequence). CDR3 sequence reads: CASSIRGGSSPLHF. For the CDR3, the DNA is TGTGCCAGTAGTATAAGAGGGGGCAGTTCACCCCTCCACTTT.

This chain connects TRBV5-8 to TRBJ2-6, with 11 positions matching TRBD1. The CDR3 extends over 17 amino acids. Per germline, CDR1 SGHTS and CDR2 YDEGEE. The junction had 6 bases not matched to a gene; V was cut back by 3 bases and J by 4 bases. Written as DNA, the CDR3 is TGTGCCAGCAGCTCTGGACAGGGGGCATGGGGGGCCAACGTCCTGACTTTC. Translation gives CASSSGQGAWGANVLTF.